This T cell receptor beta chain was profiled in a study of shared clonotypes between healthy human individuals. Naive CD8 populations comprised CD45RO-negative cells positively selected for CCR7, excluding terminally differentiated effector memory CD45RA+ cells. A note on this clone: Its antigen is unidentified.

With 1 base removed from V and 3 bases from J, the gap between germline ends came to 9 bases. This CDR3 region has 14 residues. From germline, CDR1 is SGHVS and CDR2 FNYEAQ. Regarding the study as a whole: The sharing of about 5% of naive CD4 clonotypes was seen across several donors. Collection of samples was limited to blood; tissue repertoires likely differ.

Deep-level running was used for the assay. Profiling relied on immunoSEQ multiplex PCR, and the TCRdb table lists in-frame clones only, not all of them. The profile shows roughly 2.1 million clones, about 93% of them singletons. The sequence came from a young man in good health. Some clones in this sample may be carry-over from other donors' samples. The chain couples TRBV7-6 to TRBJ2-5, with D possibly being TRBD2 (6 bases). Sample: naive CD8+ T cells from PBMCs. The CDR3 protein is CASSLGSGEETQYF. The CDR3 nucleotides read TGTGCCAGCAGCTTAGGTAGCGGAGAAGAGACCCAGTACTTC. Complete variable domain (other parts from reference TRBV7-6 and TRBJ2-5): GAGVSQSPRYKVTKRGQDVALRCDPISGHVSLYWYRQALGQGPEFLTYFNYEAQQDKSGLPNDRFSAERPEGSISTLTIQRTEQRDSAMYRCASSLGSGEETQYFGPGTRLLVL.